Listed here are 28 T cell receptor beta chains from one sample, sequenced in a study of blood T cell repertoires in COVID-19. The data were produced by immunoSEQ multiplex PCR, yet TCRdb's version contains in-frame clones alone and is incomplete. The repertoire holds approximately 110,000 clones, under 80% seen once, with roughly 21% in the top ten. Sequencing input: peripheral blood. The origin of the receptors is a woman in her sixties or seventies with acute or convalescent COVID-19.

V is TRBV28 and J is TRBJ1-1; 10 nucleotides line up with TRBD1. There are 15 residues in the CDR3. Germline V gene lookup returns CDR1 MDHEN and CDR2 SYDVKM. J lost 2 bases, V lost 6 bases, and 6 bases had no gene match. The chain's CDR3 is CASSDWDRGNTEAFF. In DNA form, the CDR3 reads TGTGCCAGCAGCGACTGGGACAGGGGCAACACTGAAGCTTTCTTT.

The gene calls are TRBV10-1 and TRBJ1-1; TRBD1 agrees at 7 bases. The V gene end was trimmed by 7 bases and the J gene end by 5 bases; junction bases not matched to a gene: 7. This CDR3 has 13 amino acids. CDR1 is WNHNN and CDR2 is SYGVQD in the germline V gene (reference sequence). The CDR3 DNA is TGCGCCAGCAAGGCGACAGGGAGTACTGAAGCTTTCTTT. Translated, it gives CASKATGSTEAFF.

This chain links TRBV6-5 with TRBJ2-1; 7 nucleotides line up with TRBD1. Germline V gene sequence: CDR1 MNHEY, CDR2 SVGAGI. The V and J ends lost 7 bases and 1 base, in that order; junction bases with no gene match: 4. This CDR3 region has 14 residues. As DNA, the CDR3 is TGTGCCAGCATCCGGGACAGATCCTACAATGAGCAGTTCTTC. The encoded protein is CASIRDRSYNEQFF.

The chain has TRBV10-2 and TRBJ2-4; 9 positions match TRBD1. The germline gives CDR1 WSHSY, CDR2 SAAADI. CDR3 length: 22 residues. V lost 3 bases and J lost 1; bases outside the gene matches: 22. The DNA for the CDR3 is TGCGCCAGCAGTGACAAATACGAGCCGGGACAGGGCTTTGGGGGGGCCAAAAACATTCAGTACTTC. Its protein is CASSDKYEPGQGFGGAKNIQYF.

This clone was counted between two and nine times. This chain connects TRBV3-1 (or the pseudogene TRBV3-2) to TRBJ2-1, with D unclear. Trimming took off 0 bases at V and 9 bases at J, with 12 bases between the two ends. Germline V gives CDR1 LGHDT, CDR2 YNNKEL (reference sequence). This CDR3 is 14 amino acids long. Here the CDR3 DNA reads TGTGCCAGCAGCCAAGAGCTTCGGTCCGGTGAGCAGTTCTTC. Protein: CASSQELRSGEQFF.

This chain joins TRBV30 and TRBJ2-1, with unresolved D. Germline V gene lookup returns CDR1 GTSNPN and CDR2 SVGIG (reference sequence). V was clipped by 3 bases and J by 9 bases, with 27 bases between them. This CDR3 contains 17 residues. CDR3 amino acids: CAWRRTDFRPPMGEQFF. CDR3 in DNA: TGTGCCTGGAGAAGAACAGATTTTAGGCCTCCCATGGGTGAGCAGTTCTTC.

The rearrangement joins TRBV7-9 to TRBJ2-3; weak D call: TRBD2 (6 bases). V lost 0 bases and J lost 2, with 15 bases in between. CDR3 length: 17 amino acids. Per germline, CDR1 SEHNR and CDR2 FQNEAQ (reference sequence). The CDR3: CASSLARDKVDTDTQYF. The CDR3 DNA sequence: TGTGCCAGCAGCTTAGCGCGGGATAAGGTGGACACAGATACGCAGTATTTT.

The chain couples TRBV19 to TRBJ2-1; 11 bases fit TRBD2. The V gene's germline CDR1 is LNHDA and CDR2 SQIVND (reference sequence). This CDR3 spans 13 amino acids. In DNA form, the CDR3 reads TGTGGGCTACTAGCGGGGGTACATTATGAGCAGTTCTTC. Translated, it gives CGLLAGVHYEQFF.

This chain links TRBV7-9 with TRBJ1-1; TRBD1 matches 7 bases. Germline V gene sequence: CDR1 SEHNR, CDR2 FQNEAQ (reference sequence). The CDR3 loop spans 14 amino acids. V trimming: 5 bases; J trimming: 7 bases; junction bases outside the gene matches: 10. The CDR3 is CASSLRQGPVEAFF. The CDR3, as DNA: TGTGCCAGCAGCCTACGACAGGGACCCGTTGAAGCTTTCTTT.

The chain recombines TRBV10-3 with TRBJ1-2; tentatively, D is TRBD1 (6 bases). CDR3 length: 14 amino acids. Trimming cost V 10 bases and J 6 bases, with 21 bases left between them. The germline V gene has CDR1 ENHRY and CDR2 SYGVKD. This chain's CDR3 is CATLGGAGIDGYTF. CDR3 sequence (DNA): TGTGCCACGTTGGGGGGGGCGGGTATCGATGGCTACACCTTC.

The chain carries TRBV10-2 and TRBJ2-7, with 7 positions matching TRBD2. This CDR3 has 15 residues. The germline V gene has CDR1 WSHSY and CDR2 SAAADI. V trimming: 2 bases; J trimming: 3 bases; junction bases outside the gene matches: 7. CDR3: CASSERSSGRYEQYF. CDR3 nucleotides: TGCGCCAGCAGTGAGAGGTCTAGCGGTCGCTACGAGCAGTACTTC.

This clone was seen a handful of times. The rearrangement links TRBV2 to TRBJ2-5, with a tentative D call TRBD1 (6 bases). Germline V gene sequence: CDR1 SNHLY, CDR2 FYNNEI. With 4 bases removed from V and 2 bases from J, the gap between germline ends came to 8 bases. This CDR3 is built from 13 residues. The chain's CDR3 is CASSADSQETQYF. The CDR3 DNA is TGTGCCAGCAGTGCGGACAGTCAAGAGACCCAGTACTTC.

The CDR3 is CASSLVAGGWNQPQHF. The CDR3 region has the DNA TGTGCCAGCAGCTTGGTGGCGGGCGGGTGGAATCAGCCCCAGCATTTT. This chain connects TRBV5-5 to TRBJ1-5; D is uncertain. CDR1 is SGHKS, CDR2 YYEKEE, per germline (reference sequence). V shed 0 bases and J shed 4 bases, with 14 bases lying between them. CDR3 length equals 16 residues.

Details on this clone: Other DNA sequences in the sample encode the same CDR3. This chain uses TRBV11-2 with TRBJ2-2; D may be TRBD2 (6 bases). Trimming cost V 5 bases and J 2 bases, with 9 bases left between them. CDR1 and CDR2 from the germline V gene are SGHAT and FQNNGV. The CDR3 loop spans 14 amino acids. In DNA form, the CDR3 reads TGTGCCAGCAGCCGGAGGGGAAACACCGGGGAGCTGTTTTTT. This codes for CASSRRGNTGELFF. The variable domain in full, with the rest retrieved from reference TRBV11-2 and TRBJ2-2, is EAGVAQSPRYKIIEKRQSVAFWCNPISGHATLYWYQQILGQGPKLLIQFQNNGVVDDSQLPKDRFSAERLKGVDSTLKIQPAKLEDSAVYLCASSRRGNTGELFFGEGSRLTVL.

This chain links TRBV19 with TRBJ1-2; D ambiguous. This CDR3 contains 15 residues. Trimming removed 1 base from V and 4 bases from J, with 13 bases in between. CDR1 is LNHDA and CDR2 is SQIVND in the germline V gene (reference sequence). Here the CDR3 reads CASSIAGGEVYGYTF. As DNA, the CDR3 is TGTGCCAGTAGTATAGCGGGAGGAGAGGTCTATGGCTACACCTTC.

The chain has TRBV19 and TRBJ1-3; tentative D call: TRBD1 (6 bases). CDR3 length: 17 amino acids. Trimming left V 8 bases short and J 0 bases short, with 20 bases between. The germline V gene encodes CDR1 LNHDA and CDR2 SQIVND (reference sequence). DNA of the CDR3: TGTGCCAGTTCCACTCCGGGACAAGGGCCCTCTGGAAACACCATATATTTT. It is translated as CASSTPGQGPSGNTIYF.

This clone occurred once. The CDR3 loop is CASGKAGSETQYF. CDR3 DNA: TGTGCCAGTGGGAAGGCAGGGTCAGAGACCCAGTACTTC. J is TRBJ2-5 and V is TRBV13, with a tentative D call TRBD1 (5 bases). The length of the CDR3 is 13 residues. With 9 bases removed from V and 4 bases from J, the gap between germline ends came to 15 bases. Germline values: CDR1 PRHDT, CDR2 FYEKMQ (reference sequence).

J is TRBJ1-2 and V is TRBV5-1, with D hard to call. Germline V gene sequence: CDR1 SGHRS, CDR2 YFSETQ. With 4 bases removed from V and 2 bases from J, the gap between germline ends came to 12 bases. This CDR3 has 14 amino acids. The DNA of the CDR3 is TGCGCCAGCAGCGACTCCGACGCCAACTATGGCTACACCTTC. This encodes CASSDSDANYGYTF.

The V gene is TRBV19, the J gene TRBJ2-5; D possibly corresponds to TRBD2 (8 bases). V was pared by 3 bases and J by 2 bases, with 16 bases between. This CDR3 spans 16 amino acids. CDR1 and CDR2 from the germline V gene are LNHDA and SQIVND (reference sequence). In nucleotides, the CDR3 is TGTGCCAGTAGTATCGGACTAGCAGGGGGGCAAGAGACCCAGTACTTC. Protein product: CASSIGLAGGQETQYF.

This chain links TRBV3-1 (or the pseudogene TRBV3-2) with TRBJ2-1, with TRBD2 identical over 9 bases. V trimming: 4 bases; J trimming: 5 bases; junction bases outside the gene matches: 3. Germline V gene data show CDR1 as LGHDT and CDR2 as YNNKEL (reference sequence). This CDR3 region has 14 residues. CDR3 sequence: CASSRRGGDNEQFF. CDR3 bases: TGTGCCAGCAGCCGGCGGGGGGGGGACAATGAGCAGTTCTTC.

The chain uses TRBV28 and TRBJ1-1; 8 positions match TRBD1. Germline trimming cut 6 bases from V and 11 bases from J; bases unmatched to any gene: 14. Looked up from germline, CDR1 is MDHEN and CDR2 is SYDVKM. This CDR3 contains 14 residues. The CDR3 reads CASSPGGSLPGAFF. The CDR3 coding sequence is TGTGCCAGCAGCCCAGGGGGCTCGCTCCCGGGGGCTTTCTTT.

This chain joins TRBV12-5 and TRBJ2-5, with D perhaps TRBD1 (7 bases). Germline V gene lookup returns CDR1 LGHNT and CDR2 FRNRAP. V shed 1 base and J shed 4 bases, with 13 bases lying between them. The CDR3 spans 15 residues. Written as DNA, the CDR3 is TGTGCTAGTGGTTTGGCACGACAGGGAGGAGAGACCCAGTACTTC. It specifies CASGLARQGGETQYF.

The rearrangement links TRBV19 to TRBJ2-2; maybe TRBD1 (6 bases). CDR1 is LNHDA, CDR2 SQIVND, per germline (reference sequence). The CDR3 has 16 residues. V gave up 6 bases and J gave up 5 bases, with 19 bases separating them. The DNA for the CDR3 is TGTGCCAGTAGCCCCAGGTGGGGGCTCCTTACCGGGGAGCTGTTTTTT. Translation: CASSPRWGLLTGELFF.

This chain connects TRBV19 to TRBJ2-3; TRBD2 is a possible D gene (5 bases). Trimming stripped 4 bases from V and 7 bases from J, with 12 bases between. This CDR3 is built from 13 residues. The germline V gene encodes CDR1 LNHDA and CDR2 SQIVND (reference sequence). CDR3 amino acids: CASSTGLGNTQYF. The CDR3 region has the DNA TGTGCCAGTAGTACCGGCCTCGGGAATACGCAGTATTTT.

This clone showed up just once. The chain uses TRBV6-5 and TRBJ1-5, with 7 bases fitting TRBD1. Trimming removed 6 bases from V and 10 bases from J; junction bases left unmatched: 12. The CDR3 has 14 residues. The V gene's germline CDR1 is MNHEY and CDR2 SVGAGI. CDR3 residues: CASSAGRGLTPQHF. CDR3 nucleotide sequence: TGTGCCAGCAGCGCCGGAAGGGGGCTCACACCCCAGCATTTT.

As to this clone: Other DNA sequences in this specimen translate into the identical CDR3. This chain joins TRBV7-2 and TRBJ2-5; 8 bases map to TRBD2. Germline CDR1 SGHTA, CDR2 FQGNSA. CDR3 length: 16 residues. V lost 1 base, J lost 1 base, and 5 bases stayed unmatched. This chain's CDR3 is CASSLGSSGSQETQYF. The CDR3 nucleotides read TGTGCCAGCAGCTTAGGGTCTAGCGGGTCCCAAGAGACCCAGTACTTC. The variable domain in full, completed from reference TRBV7-2 and TRBJ2-5, reads GAGVSQSPSNKVTEKGKDVELRCDPISGHTALYWYRQSLGQGLEFLIYFQGNSAPDKSGLPSDRFSAERTGGSVSTLTIQRTQQEDSAVYLCASSLGSSGSQETQYFGPGTRLLVL.

This clone was detected once. The J gene is TRBJ1-2, the V gene TRBV11-2; D is unresolved. CDR1 is SGHAT, CDR2 FQNNGV, per germline. V gave up 5 bases and J gave up 7 bases, with 8 bases separating them. CDR3 length: 11 residues. The CDR3 loop reads CASSPPSGYTF. As DNA, the CDR3 is TGTGCCAGCAGCCCACCGAGTGGCTACACCTTC.

The chain combines TRBV6-1 with TRBJ2-7; tentatively, D is TRBD2 (5 bases). In germline, CDR1 is MNHNS, CDR2 SASEGT. This CDR3 is 16 amino acids long. Trimming pared 2 bases from V and 5 bases from J, leaving 19 bases between. The CDR3 DNA is TGTGCCAGCAGTGAACGTCCGGGGTACGGGTCCCACGAGCAGTACTTC. Protein sequence: CASSERPGYGSHEQYF.